Listed below are T cell receptor beta chains from one sample, sequenced in a study of blood T cell repertoires in COVID-19. Clones were read by immunoSEQ multiplex PCR, and TCRdb kept only the in-frame ones, dropping some. The data hold 250,000 to 350,000 clones, with roughly 87% observed a single time. Sequencing was done on a sample of peripheral blood. Receptor source: a man in his late teens or twenties with active or convalescent COVID-19. CDR3s include the opening cysteine and the closing phenylalanine or tryptophan. Fields, in order: CDR3 DNA, CDR3 protein, D gene, clone size, J gene, CDR3 length, V gene. D genes are given only for firm matches. A clone size is listed for some rows: how often the clone was seen (once, few, many), or a class if it is expanded.

CDR3 DNA: TGTGCCATCCCCACCGACAGAAGCTCCTACAATGAGCAGTTCTTC
CDR3 protein: CAIPTDRSSYNEQFF
D gene: .
clone size: .
J gene: TRBJ2-1
CDR3 length: 15
V gene: TRBV2

CDR3 DNA: TGTGCCAGTAGTTATACCCAGGTTTCAGGCGCCTCCTACGAGCAGTACTTC
CDR3 protein: CASSYTQVSGASYEQYF
D gene: .
clone size: .
J gene: TRBJ2-7
CDR3 length: 17
V gene: TRBV19

CDR3 DNA: TGTGCCACCCTCGCCACCAGGCTGGCCAAAAACATTCAGTACTTC
CDR3 protein: CATLATRLAKNIQYF
D gene: .
clone size: .
J gene: TRBJ2-4
CDR3 length: 15
V gene: TRBV24-1

CDR3 DNA: TGTGCCACCAGTGACCCCGGGACTAGGTCCGATACGCAGTATTTT
CDR3 protein: CATSDPGTRSDTQYF
D gene: TRBD2
clone size: once
J gene: TRBJ2-3
CDR3 length: 15
V gene: TRBV24-1

CDR3 DNA: TGCGCCAGCAGCAATATAAAGCGAGGCGGGGAGCTGTTTTTT
CDR3 protein: CASSNIKRGGELFF
D gene: .
clone size: .
J gene: TRBJ2-2
CDR3 length: 14
V gene: TRBV5-1

CDR3 DNA: TGCAGCGTTGAGGGGCCGGGACTAGAGCGTTACGAGCAGTACTTC
CDR3 protein: CSVEGPGLERYEQYF
D gene: TRBD2
clone size: .
J gene: TRBJ2-7
CDR3 length: 15
V gene: TRBV29-1

CDR3 DNA: TGCGCCAGCAGCCAAGAACCAGGAAGCAATCAGCCCCAGCATTTT
CDR3 protein: CASSQEPGSNQPQHF
D gene: .
clone size: .
J gene: TRBJ1-5
CDR3 length: 15
V gene: TRBV4-1

CDR3 DNA: TGCGCCAGCAGCTTGTACGCGGGATCCACAGATACGCAGTATTTT
CDR3 protein: CASSLYAGSTDTQYF
D gene: .
clone size: once
J gene: TRBJ2-3
CDR3 length: 15
V gene: TRBV5-1

CDR3 DNA: TGCGCCAGCAGCCAAGAGGGGGACAGCGAATATGGCTACACCTTC
CDR3 protein: CASSQEGDSEYGYTF
D gene: TRBD1
clone size: .
J gene: TRBJ1-2
CDR3 length: 15
V gene: TRBV4-3

CDR3 DNA: TGTGCCACCAGCAGCGGACCCCGGACAGGGAATGAAAAACTGTTTTTT
CDR3 protein: CATSSGPRTGNEKLFF
D gene: TRBD1
clone size: .
J gene: TRBJ1-4
CDR3 length: 16
V gene: TRBV15

CDR3 DNA: TGTGCCAGCAGACCGGGACTAGCGGGAGGTTATCCGTTCTTC
CDR3 protein: CASRPGLAGGYPFF
D gene: TRBD2
clone size: .
J gene: TRBJ2-1
CDR3 length: 14
V gene: TRBV7-2

CDR3 DNA: TGCAGCGCTCAGAAGCCGACAGGGAAGGCTGGAAACACCATATATTTT
CDR3 protein: CSAQKPTGKAGNTIYF
D gene: TRBD1
clone size: .
J gene: TRBJ1-3
CDR3 length: 16
V gene: TRBV29-1

CDR3 DNA: TGTGCCAGCATCCTCGGGGGGGGAGCAGATACGCAGTATTTT
CDR3 protein: CASILGGGADTQYF
D gene: TRBD2
clone size: .
J gene: TRBJ2-3
CDR3 length: 14
V gene: TRBV6-6

CDR3 DNA: TGTGCCATCAGACGGACTAGCGGGGGCAATGAGCAGTTCTTC
CDR3 protein: CAIRRTSGGNEQFF
D gene: TRBD2
clone size: .
J gene: TRBJ2-1
CDR3 length: 14
V gene: TRBV10-3

CDR3 DNA: TGTGCCAGCAGCACAACAGGGGACGAGCAGTACTTC
CDR3 protein: CASSTTGDEQYF
D gene: TRBD1
clone size: few
J gene: TRBJ2-7
CDR3 length: 12
V gene: TRBV11-2

CDR3 DNA: TGCGCCAGCAGCTTGGTAGGTAGCGGGGACTCCTACAATGAGCAGTTCTTC
CDR3 protein: CASSLVGSGDSYNEQFF
D gene: TRBD2
clone size: .
J gene: TRBJ2-1
CDR3 length: 17
V gene: TRBV5-1

CDR3 DNA: TGTGCCAGCAGTCCAACGGCGGGGACAGGGACGTTT
CDR3 protein: CASSPTAGTGTF
D gene: TRBD1
clone size: .
J gene: TRBJ1-5
CDR3 length: 12
V gene: TRBV6-2/TRBV6-3

CDR3 DNA: TGTGCCACCCCCCGGAACACTGAAGCTTTCTTT
CDR3 protein: CATPRNTEAFF
D gene: .
clone size: .
J gene: TRBJ1-1
CDR3 length: 11
V gene: TRBV2

CDR3 DNA: TGTGCCAGCAGTGCAGACCCGGGACAGGGTTACAATGAGCAGTTCTTC
CDR3 protein: CASSADPGQGYNEQFF
D gene: TRBD1
clone size: once
J gene: TRBJ2-1
CDR3 length: 16
V gene: TRBV6-2/TRBV6-3

CDR3 DNA: TGTGCCAGCAGCGTAGAAGGGGCGGGGGACGAGCAGTACTTC
CDR3 protein: CASSVEGAGDEQYF
D gene: TRBD2
clone size: .
J gene: TRBJ2-7
CDR3 length: 14
V gene: TRBV9

CDR3 DNA: TGCGCCAGCAGAGAAACAGGGACTAGCAATCAGCCCCAGCATTTT
CDR3 protein: CASRETGTSNQPQHF
D gene: .
clone size: .
J gene: TRBJ1-5
CDR3 length: 15
V gene: TRBV5-1

CDR3 DNA: TGTGCCAGCAGGGCTAGCGGGGCCACCCAAGAGACCCAGTACTTC
CDR3 protein: CASRASGATQETQYF
D gene: TRBD2
clone size: .
J gene: TRBJ2-5
CDR3 length: 15
V gene: TRBV3-1/TRBV3-2

CDR3 DNA: TGCGCCAGCAGCTTATTCCCCTTAACAGGGACTAGCGATAACAATGAGCAGTTCTTC
CDR3 protein: CASSLFPLTGTSDNNEQFF
D gene: TRBD2
clone size: .
J gene: TRBJ2-1
CDR3 length: 19
V gene: TRBV5-1

CDR3 DNA: TGTGCCACCAGAGGGAGGGACGGTAGCAATCAGCCCCAGCATTTT
CDR3 protein: CATRGRDGSNQPQHF
D gene: .
clone size: .
J gene: TRBJ1-5
CDR3 length: 15
V gene: TRBV15

CDR3 DNA: TGCGCCAGCAGCCAAGTCCCGGGACAGGGGCTGAACACTGAAGCTTTCTTT
CDR3 protein: CASSQVPGQGLNTEAFF
D gene: TRBD1
clone size: .
J gene: TRBJ1-1
CDR3 length: 17
V gene: TRBV4-1

CDR3 DNA: TGTGCCAGCAGCTCTCCTAGCGGGGTCTCCTACGAGCAGTACTTC
CDR3 protein: CASSSPSGVSYEQYF
D gene: TRBD2
clone size: .
J gene: TRBJ2-7
CDR3 length: 15
V gene: TRBV7-2

CDR3 DNA: TGTGCCAGCAGCGTAGACCCTCTCCATGGCAATTCACCCCTCCACTTT
CDR3 protein: CASSVDPLHGNSPLHF
D gene: .
clone size: few
J gene: TRBJ1-6
CDR3 length: 16
V gene: TRBV9

CDR3 DNA: TGTGCCAGCAGTGACAGTTATGCACTCGGCTACACCTTC
CDR3 protein: CASSDSYALGYTF
D gene: .
clone size: .
J gene: TRBJ1-2
CDR3 length: 13
V gene: TRBV28

CDR3 DNA: TGTGCCAGCAGGGCAGGGGGCTACAATGAGCAGTTCTTC
CDR3 protein: CASRAGGYNEQFF
D gene: TRBD1
clone size: .
J gene: TRBJ2-1
CDR3 length: 13
V gene: TRBV6-5

CDR3 DNA: TGTGCCAGCACTTCGCTAGCGGGAGGTCCCTACGAGCAGTACTTC
CDR3 protein: CASTSLAGGPYEQYF
D gene: TRBD2
clone size: .
J gene: TRBJ2-7
CDR3 length: 15
V gene: TRBV28

CDR3 DNA: TGTGCCAGCAGCCAGACAGCAGACTCTGGGGCCAACGTCCTGACTTTC
CDR3 protein: CASSQTADSGANVLTF
D gene: .
clone size: .
J gene: TRBJ2-6
CDR3 length: 16
V gene: TRBV21-1

CDR3 DNA: TGTGCCAGCCGGAGGGGGCATAACTATGGCTACACCTTC
CDR3 protein: CASRRGHNYGYTF
D gene: TRBD1
clone size: once
J gene: TRBJ1-2
CDR3 length: 13
V gene: TRBV6-5

CDR3 DNA: TGTGCCAGCTCATCACTCTCCTCGAGTAGCGGAGCCTACGAGCAGTACTTC
CDR3 protein: CASSSLSSSSGAYEQYF
D gene: .
clone size: .
J gene: TRBJ2-7
CDR3 length: 17
V gene: TRBV18

CDR3 DNA: TGTGCCAGTAGCCTCCAGGGTAATAATGAAAAACTGTTTTTT
CDR3 protein: CASSLQGNNEKLFF
D gene: .
clone size: .
J gene: TRBJ1-4
CDR3 length: 14
V gene: TRBV19

CDR3 DNA: TGTGCCAGCAGTGTTTCCGGGTTCGGGGCCAACGTCCTGACTTTC
CDR3 protein: CASSVSGFGANVLTF
D gene: .
clone size: .
J gene: TRBJ2-6
CDR3 length: 15
V gene: TRBV2

CDR3 DNA: TGTGCCAGCAGTCGGACAACCCCAGATACGCAGTATTTT
CDR3 protein: CASSRTTPDTQYF
D gene: .
clone size: .
J gene: TRBJ2-3
CDR3 length: 13
V gene: TRBV6-6

CDR3 DNA: TGTGCCACCAGCAGAACCGGGACTGCAGCTTTCTTT
CDR3 protein: CATSRTGTAAFF
D gene: .
clone size: once
J gene: TRBJ1-1
CDR3 length: 12
V gene: TRBV15

CDR3 DNA: TGTGCCAGCAGTCCCCGGACACCGACCTATATTCCAGCCCTTAATTCACCCCTCCACTTT
CDR3 protein: CASSPRTPTYIPALNSPLHF
D gene: .
clone size: .
J gene: TRBJ1-6
CDR3 length: 20
V gene: TRBV28

CDR3 DNA: TGTGCCAGCAGCCCGCCTGGACAGCCGAACACTGAAGCTTTCTTT
CDR3 protein: CASSPPGQPNTEAFF
D gene: .
clone size: .
J gene: TRBJ1-1
CDR3 length: 15
V gene: TRBV7-9

CDR3 DNA: TGTGCCAGCAGCCGGCAGGGGGCCTCCTACAGCCATGAGCAGTTCTTC
CDR3 protein: CASSRQGASYSHEQFF
D gene: TRBD1
clone size: .
J gene: TRBJ2-1
CDR3 length: 16
V gene: TRBV7-2

CDR3 DNA: TGCAGTGCTTGTGACAGTCAAGCGGGGGAAAAACTGTTTTTT
CDR3 protein: CSACDSQAGEKLFF
D gene: .
clone size: .
J gene: TRBJ1-4
CDR3 length: 14
V gene: TRBV20-1

CDR3 DNA: TGTGCCAGCAGCTTAATCGCCAGGCTTAGCAATCAGCCCCAGCATTTT
CDR3 protein: CASSLIARLSNQPQHF
D gene: .
clone size: .
J gene: TRBJ1-5
CDR3 length: 16
V gene: TRBV11-2

CDR3 DNA: TGTGCCAGCTCACCGGTGTCGACAGGGGGCATTTTAGCTTTCTTT
CDR3 protein: CASSPVSTGGILAFF
D gene: TRBD1
clone size: .
J gene: TRBJ1-1
CDR3 length: 15
V gene: TRBV18

CDR3 DNA: TGTGCCAGTAGTATCGGGGGGGGTGGAGGTTTGAACACTGAAGCTTTCTTT
CDR3 protein: CASSIGGGGGLNTEAFF
D gene: .
clone size: .
J gene: TRBJ1-1
CDR3 length: 17
V gene: TRBV19

CDR3 DNA: TGTGCCAGCCGGAGGGGTCTCTCTGGAAACACCATATATTTT
CDR3 protein: CASRRGLSGNTIYF
D gene: .
clone size: .
J gene: TRBJ1-3
CDR3 length: 14
V gene: TRBV6-4